This T cell receptor beta chain stems from a study of early T cells in non-severe SARS-CoV-2 infection. Study-wide context: Bulk RNA isolated from unsorted whole blood underwent sequencing; chains were not paired.

Tagging with unique molecular identifiers was applied to individual cDNA molecules. Each CDR3 protein is one row after TCRdb ran MiXCR on the 5' RACE reads. Here the sample spans tens of thousands of distinct CDR3 sequences, roughly 5.7% being singletons. Findings of the study overall: Anti-spike CD8 responses were favored in VDJdb matching, and private and CD4 specificities were missed.

The junction had 7 bases not matched to a gene; V was cut back by 6 bases and J by 3 bases. The CDR3 covers 14 residues. Germline CDR1 and CDR2: MDHEN and SYDVKM. Concerning this clonotype: Its cognate antigen is unknown.

The receptor comes from an adult who was a healthcare worker with PCR-confirmed SARS-CoV-2 infection or an uninfected control (not recorded which). Sample: whole blood, taken at baseline. The chain employs TRBV28 and TRBJ1-1; TRBD1 matches 7 bases. The CDR3 nucleotides read TGTGCCAGCAGCCATACAGGGGACCACACTGAAGCTTTCTTT. This codes for CASSHTGDHTEAFF.